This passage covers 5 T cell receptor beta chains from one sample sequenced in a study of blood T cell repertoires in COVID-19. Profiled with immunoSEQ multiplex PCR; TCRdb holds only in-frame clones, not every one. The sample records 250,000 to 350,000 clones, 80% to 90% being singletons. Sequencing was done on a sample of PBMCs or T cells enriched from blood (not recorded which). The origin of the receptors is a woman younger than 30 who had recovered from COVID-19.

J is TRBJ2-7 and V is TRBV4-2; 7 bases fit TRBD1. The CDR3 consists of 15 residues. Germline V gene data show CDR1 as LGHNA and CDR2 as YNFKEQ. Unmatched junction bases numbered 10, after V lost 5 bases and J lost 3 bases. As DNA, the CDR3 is TGTGCCAGCAGCTTCGGTGGGACAGATAGCTACGAGCAGTACTTC. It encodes CASSFGGTDSYEQYF.

The CDR3 region has the DNA TGTGCCAGCAGCGGTGACAGTTACAATGAGCAGTTCTTC. It translates to CASSGDSYNEQFF. The J gene is TRBJ2-1, the V gene TRBV7-2; D might be TRBD1 (5 bases). The CDR3 runs 13 residues. Per the germline V gene, CDR1 is SGHTA and CDR2 is FQGNSA. V was shortened by 5 bases and J by 4 bases, with 9 bases between the two germline ends. Variable domain in full (rest from reference TRBV7-2 and TRBJ2-1): GAGVSQSPSNKVTEKGKDVELRCDPISGHTALYWYRQSLGQGLEFLIYFQGNSAPDKSGLPSDRFSAERTGGSVSTLTIQRTQQEDSAVYLCASSGDSYNEQFFGPGTRLTVL.

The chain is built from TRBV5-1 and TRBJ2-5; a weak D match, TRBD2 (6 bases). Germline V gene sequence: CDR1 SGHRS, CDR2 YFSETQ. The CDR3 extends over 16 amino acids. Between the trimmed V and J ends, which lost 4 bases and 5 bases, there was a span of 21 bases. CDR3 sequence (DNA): TGCGCCAGCAGCAGGGGAGGCAGCCTTGGAACGGAGACCCAGTACTTC. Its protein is CASSRGGSLGTETQYF.

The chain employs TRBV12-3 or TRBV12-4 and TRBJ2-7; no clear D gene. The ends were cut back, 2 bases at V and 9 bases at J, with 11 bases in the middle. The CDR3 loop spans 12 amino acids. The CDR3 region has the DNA TGTGCCAGCAGTTTAATGGCCCCCCGGCAGTACTTC. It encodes CASSLMAPRQYF.

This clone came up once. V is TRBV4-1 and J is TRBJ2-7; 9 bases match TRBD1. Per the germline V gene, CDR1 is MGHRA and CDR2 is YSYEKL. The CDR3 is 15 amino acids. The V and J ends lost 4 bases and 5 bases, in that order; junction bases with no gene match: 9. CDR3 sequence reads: CASSPLRDRENEQYF. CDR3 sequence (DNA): TGCGCCAGCAGCCCACTCCGGGACAGGGAAAACGAGCAGTACTTC.